A single sample gave rise to the 26 T cell receptor beta chains below, sequenced in a study of Graves' ophthalmopathy and Graves' hyperthyroidism. The sequenced template was RNA, covering the TCR beta CDR3 region. The first-round RT-PCR employed HTBI primers together with the Qiagen OneStep RT-PCR kit. A multiplex PCR was then performed as the second round. From the multiplex PCR reads, TCRdb called clonotypes with MiXCR, one entry per CDR3 protein. The sample consists of some 380,000 distinct CDR3 sequences, less than 20% of them appearing once. Sequenced input: peripheral blood. These receptors originate from a woman aged 18-29 years with stable Graves' hyperthyroidism.

This chain joins TRBV6-5 and TRBJ2-7, with no clear D. The CDR3 contains 13 residues. Trimming removed 2 bases at V and 2 bases at J, with 7 bases between. Germline V gene lookup returns CDR1 MNHEY and CDR2 SVGAGI. The CDR3 here is CASSYMAAYEQYF. The CDR3 DNA reads TGTGCCAGCAGTTACATGGCGGCCTACGAGCAGTACTTC.

This clonotype was observed at least ten times. The chain couples TRBV24-1 to TRBJ2-5; 7 bases are shared with TRBD2. The germline gives CDR1 KGHDR, CDR2 SFDVKD. The CDR3 extends over 15 amino acids. The V segment lost 5 bases and the J segment 5 bases; nucleotides outside the gene matches: 10. CDR3 region: CATSVGDGGRETQYF. CDR3 DNA: TGTGCCACCAGTGTCGGGGACGGGGGGAGGGAGACCCAGTACTTC.

There are many counts of this clonotype. The chain uses TRBV6-2 or TRBV6-3 and TRBJ1-5; the match to TRBD1 covers 7 bases. This CDR3 has 13 residues. The V gene end was trimmed by 7 bases and the J gene end by 4 bases; junction bases not matched to a gene: 4. Looked up from germline, CDR1 is MNHEY and CDR2 is SVGEGT. CDR3 coding DNA: TGTGCCAGCAAAGACAGGGCGAATCAGCCCCAGCATTTT. Its protein is CASKDRANQPQHF.

This clonotype was counted once. The rearrangement links TRBV11-2 to TRBJ2-7, with D maybe TRBD1 (5 bases). The ends were cut back, 5 bases at V and 3 bases at J, with 20 bases in the middle. Looked up from germline, CDR1 is SGHAT and CDR2 is FQNNGV. This CDR3 contains 16 residues. CDR3 bases: TGTGCCAGCAGCGGAAGAGACACCGGAAGGGGCTACGAGCAGTACTTC. Translating gives CASSGRDTGRGYEQYF.

V gene TRBV12-3 or TRBV12-4 combines with J gene TRBJ1-1; no definite D call. The CDR3 consists of 14 residues. V shed 3 bases and J shed 4 bases, with 12 bases lying between them. CDR3 in amino acids: CASSFVTQSTEAFF. In DNA, the CDR3 is TGTGCCAGCAGTTTTGTCACCCAGAGCACTGAAGCTTTCTTT.

This clonotype was detected many times. CDR3 residues: CATSRNFPPFREQYF. The CDR3 DNA reads TGTGCCACCAGCAGAAATTTTCCCCCCTTTAGGGAGCAGTACTTC. V and J are TRBV15 and TRBJ2-7, with unresolved D. The germline V and J ends were trimmed by 2 bases and 7 bases, with 18 bases remaining between them. The CDR3 runs 15 residues. Germline V gene data show CDR1 as LNHNV and CDR2 as YYDKDF (reference sequence).

The genes are TRBV6-1 and TRBJ1-2; 7 bases match TRBD1. Trimming took 7 bases from V and 4 from J; bases not matched to a gene: 12. CDR1 MNHNS and CDR2 SASEGT come from the germline V gene. CDR3 length: 15 residues. In nucleotides, the CDR3 is TGTGCCAGCACCCGGGCCCGGGACAGAAGCTATGGCTACACCTTC. This sequence encodes CASTRARDRSYGYTF.

The genes are TRBV19 and TRBJ1-5, with TRBD1 matching over 11 bases. CDR1 and CDR2 (germline): LNHDA, SQIVND (reference sequence). CDR3 length: 15 residues. V shed 3 bases and J 2 bases; nucleotides not matched to a gene: 0. The CDR3 DNA reads TGTGCCAGTAGTATGGGACAGGGGGGCAATCAGCCCCAGCATTTT. Its protein is CASSMGQGGNQPQHF.

This clonotype showed up many times. V usage is TRBV2 and J usage is TRBJ2-2, with a tentative D call TRBD2 (6 bases). Germline lookup yields CDR1 SNHLY and CDR2 FYNNEI. This CDR3 comprises 15 residues. V lost 8 bases to trimming and J lost 6 bases, with 19 bases between them. CDR3 amino acids: CASGLEGGDAGELFF. The CDR3, as DNA: TGTGCCAGCGGCCTTGAGGGCGGGGACGCCGGGGAGCTGTTTTTT. Supplemented by reference TRBV2 and TRBJ2-2, the full variable domain reads EPEVTQTPSHQVTQMGQEVILRCVPISNHLYFYWYRQILGQKVEFLVSFYNNEISEKSEIFDDQFSVERPDGSNFTLKIRSTKLEDSAMYFCASGLEGGDAGELFFGEGSRLTVL.

Concerning this clonotype: This clone may be a read error of a much larger clone one base away. The rearrangement links TRBV12-3 or TRBV12-4 to TRBJ1-2; 8 nucleotides align to TRBD1. The length of the CDR3 is 13 residues. The CDR3 coding sequence is TGTGCCAGCAGTTCGTGGACAGGGTCGCTTTACATCTTC. Protein sequence: CASSSWTGSLYIF.

This clonotype appeared many times. The gene calls are TRBV27 and TRBJ1-5; D remains ambiguous. Trimming cost V 2 bases and J 1 base, with 12 bases left between them. The CDR3 is made up of 16 amino acids. CDR1 MNHEY and CDR2 SMNVEV come from the germline V gene (reference sequence). The CDR3 loop is CASSLGNTDSNQPQHF. CDR3 DNA: TGTGCCAGCAGTTTAGGGAACACAGACAGCAATCAGCCCCAGCATTTT.

This chain links TRBV2 with TRBJ2-2; no firm D call. Germline CDR1 and CDR2: SNHLY and FYNNEI. V lost 5 bases and J 7 bases, leaving 11 bases between the germline ends. The CDR3 extends over 13 amino acids. This CDR3 is CASSPLLSGELFF. The DNA of the CDR3 is TGTGCCAGCAGTCCGCTCCTGAGCGGGGAGCTGTTTTTT.

Regarding this clonotype: A read error may explain this, as a much larger clone is one base away. The V call is TRBV11-3, the J call TRBJ2-5, with D perhaps assigned TRBD1 or TRBD2 (5 bases each). Germline lookup yields CDR1 SGHNT and CDR2 YENEEA. The CDR3 is 14 amino acids. CDR3 bases: TGTGCCAGCAGCGGGGGACCTTACCAAGAGACCAAGTACTTC. It specifies CASSGGPYQETKYF.

There are many counts of this clonotype. J is TRBJ1-1 and V is TRBV4-1; the D is unclear. Germline CDR1 reads MGHRA; CDR2 reads YSYEKL. The CDR3 runs 15 residues. The V gene lost 6 bases and the J gene lost 2 bases, with 16 bases spanning the gap. The CDR3 loop is CASSPDNHDNTEAFF. CDR3 bases: TGCGCCAGCAGTCCAGACAACCACGACAACACTGAAGCTTTCTTT.

Ten or more counts support this clonotype. The chain joins TRBV19 to TRBJ1-1; tentative D call: TRBD1 (6 bases). CDR1 is LNHDA, CDR2 SQIVND, per germline (reference sequence). The CDR3 consists of 15 residues. With 1 base removed from V and 1 base from J, the gap between germline ends came to 10 bases. CDR3 in amino acids: CASSIAGHSNTEAFF. The DNA of the CDR3 is TGTGCCAGTAGTATAGCGGGACACTCGAACACTGAAGCTTTCTTT.

This clonotype was recorded at least ten times. This sequence joins TRBV12-3 or TRBV12-4 and TRBJ1-2, with a possible D match to TRBD1 (5 bases). The CDR3 spans 17 residues. Trimming pared 2 bases from V and 0 bases from J, leaving 16 bases between. The DNA for the CDR3 is TGTGCCAGCAGTTTACCGGCCAGAGGACACCCTAACTATGGCTACACCTTC. This gives the protein CASSLPARGHPNYGYTF.

The table lists this clonotype with many counts. The chain couples TRBV27 to TRBJ1-2; perhaps TRBD1 as D (6 bases). The length of the CDR3 is 12 residues. Between the trimmed V and J ends, which lost 7 bases and 4 bases, there was a span of 10 bases. The germline gives CDR1 MNHEY, CDR2 SMNVEV (reference sequence). As DNA, the CDR3 is TGTGCCAGCAAACACAGGGTCTATGGCTACACCTTC. Protein: CASKHRVYGYTF.

The J gene is TRBJ2-2, the V gene TRBV2; TRBD1 might be the D (6 bases). The V gene's germline CDR1 is SNHLY and CDR2 FYNNEI. There are 15 residues in the CDR3. Trimming removed 6 bases from V and 5 bases from J, with 16 bases in between. CDR3 sequence (DNA): TGTGCCAGCAGACCCACAGGGTTTAGGACCGGGGAGCTGTTTTTT. This codes for CASRPTGFRTGELFF.

Ten or more counts support this clonotype. This chain joins TRBV20-1 and TRBJ1-2; 9 bases map to TRBD1. With 1 base clipped from V and 6 bases from J, the junction kept 9 bases outside the gene matches. The length of the CDR3 is 15 residues. CDR1 is DFQATT and CDR2 is SNEGSKA in the germline V gene (reference sequence). The CDR3 coding sequence is TGCAGTGCTAGAGGGCCCCGGTGGGACAGGGATGGCTACACCTTC. Encoded protein: CSARGPRWDRDGYTF.

This clonotype was picked up many times. V is TRBV19 and J is TRBJ2-7; D is undetermined. The V end lost 4 bases, the J end lost 0 bases, and 16 bases lay between the germline ends. This CDR3 spans 16 amino acids. Germline V gene sequence: CDR1 LNHDA, CDR2 SQIVND (reference sequence). CDR3 protein: CASSTELTASSYEQYF. The CDR3 DNA sequence: TGTGCCAGTAGTACAGAGCTGACGGCCAGCTCCTACGAGCAGTACTTC.

This clonotype was detected ten times or more. V is TRBV11-3 and J is TRBJ2-5, with 7 positions matching TRBD2. The CDR3 extends over 15 amino acids. Germline lookup yields CDR1 SGHNT and CDR2 YENEEA. With 3 bases clipped from V and 2 bases from J, the junction kept 6 bases outside the gene matches. CDR3 bases: TGTGCCAGCAGCTTCGTAGCGGGCGCGCAAGAGACCCAGTACTTC. Its translation is CASSFVAGAQETQYF.

The chain combines TRBV18 with TRBJ2-7, with 8 bases identical to TRBD1. Per germline, CDR1 KGHSH and CDR2 LQKENI. This CDR3 is 13 amino acids long. V shed 4 bases and J 7 bases; nucleotides not matched to a gene: 6. The DNA of the CDR3 is TGTGCCAGCTCACTGGGACAGGAGAAGGAGCAGTACTTC. As protein: CASSLGQEKEQYF.

This CDR3 is CSVEFWGTEAFF. As DNA, the CDR3 is TGCAGCGTTGAGTTCTGGGGCACTGAAGCTTTCTTT. The chain links TRBV29-1 to TRBJ1-1, with D uncertain. Germline V gene lookup returns CDR1 SQVTM and CDR2 ANQGSEA. Trimming took 3 bases from V and 4 from J, leaving 9 bases between them. The CDR3 sequence is 12 residues long.

This clonotype appeared many times. The rearrangement joins TRBV6-5 to TRBJ1-1; D perhaps matches TRBD1 (5 bases). The CDR3 runs to 16 residues. The germline V and J ends were trimmed by 0 bases and 1 base, with 12 bases remaining between them. Germline CDR1 is MNHEY and CDR2 is SVGAGI. CDR3 coding DNA: TGTGCCAGCAGTTACTCCTCGTGGGGCAGGAACACTGAAGCTTTCTTT. This codes for CASSYSSWGRNTEAFF.

This clonotype was seen ten or more times. The chain's CDR3 is CASSQRTGLNNQPQHF. As DNA, the CDR3 is TGTGCCAGCAGTCAGCGGACAGGATTAAACAATCAGCCCCAGCATTTT. V gene TRBV28 combines with J gene TRBJ1-5; 7 nucleotides match TRBD1. The CDR3 runs to 16 residues. The germline gives CDR1 MDHEN, CDR2 SYDVKM. The V gene end was trimmed by 5 bases and the J gene end by 3 bases; junction bases not matched to a gene: 10.

V and J are TRBV29-1 and TRBJ1-1; no definite D call. CDR1 is SQVTM and CDR2 is ANQGSEA in the germline V gene. Deletions cut 7 bases from V and 4 bases from J, with 13 bases between. The CDR3 has 12 amino acids. The CDR3 sequence: CSERVGSTEAFF. The CDR3 nucleotides are TGCAGCGAGAGGGTGGGGAGCACTGAAGCTTTCTTT.